The 24 T cell receptor beta chains below were found in one sample sequenced in a study of blood T cell repertoires in COVID-19. Profiled with immunoSEQ multiplex PCR; TCRdb holds only in-frame clones, not every one. The sample contains over 85,000 clones, about 90% of which appear only once. The sample was peripheral blood. These receptors originate from a man between 65 and 85 years old with acute or convalescent COVID-19.

The CDR3 protein is CASSFPGGGRGQYF. CDR3 nucleotide sequence: TGTGCCAGCAGTTTCCCCGGGGGGGGTCGGGGCCAGTACTTC. The chain carries TRBV28 and TRBJ2-5; the match to TRBD2 covers 8 bases. V dropped 3 bases and J dropped 10; count of bases not matched to a gene: 10. The length of the CDR3 is 14 residues. Germline values: CDR1 MDHEN, CDR2 SYDVKM. The variable domain in full, with the rest retrieved from reference TRBV28 and TRBJ2-5, is DVKVTQSSRYLVKRTGEKVFLECVQDMDHENMFWYRQDPGLGLRLIYFSYDVKMKEKGDIPEGYSVSREKKERFSLILESASTNQTSMYLCASSFPGGGRGQYFGPGTRLLVL.

There are a few counts of this clone. This chain connects TRBV4-1 to TRBJ1-2, with D hard to call. The V end lost 6 bases, the J end lost 4 bases, and 15 bases lay between the germline ends. The germline V gene has CDR1 MGHRA and CDR2 YSYEKL. The CDR3 has 14 amino acids. CDR3 coding DNA: TGCGCCAGCAGTAATGTGAGGGCCGGCTATGGCTACACCTTC. Its protein is CASSNVRAGYGYTF.

V usage is TRBV30 and J usage is TRBJ1-3; 9 bases match TRBD1. The CDR3 contains 16 residues. V trimming: 3 bases; J trimming: 5 bases; junction bases outside the gene matches: 11. CDR1 is GTSNPN and CDR2 is SVGIG in the germline V gene (reference sequence). CDR3 region: CAWSAGQGPGRNTIYF. CDR3 in DNA: TGTGCCTGGAGCGCAGGACAGGGGCCAGGAAGAAACACCATATATTTT.

J is TRBJ1-2 and V is TRBV27; possible D gene TRBD1, 6 bases. The CDR3 contains 19 residues. The germline CDR1 and CDR2 sequences are MNHEY and SMNVEV (reference sequence). Trimming pared 4 bases from V and 2 bases from J, leaving 26 bases between. The CDR3 sequence: CASSSHPLPQGSPNYGYTF. The CDR3 DNA reads TGTGCCAGCAGTTCTCACCCCCTCCCTCAGGGGAGTCCCAACTATGGCTACACCTTC.

The chain recombines TRBV18 with TRBJ1-2; 7 bases line up with TRBD1. The CDR3 is 13 residues long. V shed 4 bases, J shed 7 bases, and the junction held 6 bases outside the gene matches. The germline CDR1 and CDR2 sequences are KGHSH and LQKENI. The CDR3: CASSRDSLTGYTF. CDR3 nucleotide sequence: TGTGCCAGCTCACGGGACAGCCTCACTGGCTACACCTTC.

The V gene is TRBV6-5, the J gene TRBJ1-3, with D perhaps matching TRBD1 (5 bases). CDR1 and CDR2 from the germline V gene are MNHEY and SVGAGI. V shed 7 bases and J shed 8 bases, with 15 bases lying between them. This CDR3 has 13 residues. The CDR3 DNA reads as TGTGCCAGCACTCGGGGCGGAGGGGACACCATATATTTT. This codes for CASTRGGGDTIYF.

The rearrangement links TRBV7-2 to TRBJ2-2; D uncertain. The CDR3 has 16 amino acids. The germline gives CDR1 SGHTA, CDR2 FQGNSA. V dropped 2 bases and J dropped 6 bases, with 16 bases sitting between them. In DNA form, the CDR3 reads TGTGCCAGCAGCTTAAATTCAGGATGGCTTTCCGGGGAGCTGTTTTTT. Its translation is CASSLNSGWLSGELFF. Filled out from reference TRBV7-2 and TRBJ2-2, the complete variable domain reads GAGVSQSPSNKVTEKGKDVELRCDPISGHTALYWYRQSLGQGLEFLIYFQGNSAPDKSGLPSDRFSAERTGGSVSTLTIQRTQQEDSAVYLCASSLNSGWLSGELFFGEGSRLTVL.

The rearrangement joins TRBV10-2 to TRBJ2-2; TRBD2 matches at 10 bases. CDR1 is WSHSY and CDR2 is SAAADI in the germline V gene. V shed 0 bases and J 12 bases; nucleotides not matched to a gene: 10. The CDR3 consists of 16 residues. CDR3 sequence (DNA): TGCGCCAGCAGTGAGTCCCCCTTAGCGGGGGGCCGGCAGCTGTTTTTT. Amino acid sequence: CASSESPLAGGRQLFF.

This clone was observed a few times. The J gene is TRBJ1-1, the V gene TRBV7-9, with a weak D call TRBD1 (6 bases). CDR1 and CDR2 (germline): SEHNR, FQNEAQ (reference sequence). This CDR3 contains 16 residues. The germline V and J ends were trimmed by 6 bases and 6 bases, with 23 bases remaining between them. CDR3 DNA: TGTGCCAGCAGACCCCCTTTCAGACAGGCCCGACCTGAAGCTTTCTTT. Translated, it gives CASRPPFRQARPEAFF.

This clone was detected a few times. For the CDR3, the DNA is TGTGCCAGCAGTGAATTTTTGGGACAGCTCTGGCCCCAGCATTTT. Amino acid sequence: CASSEFLGQLWPQHF. V and J are TRBV6-1 and TRBJ1-5; 7 nucleotides align to TRBD1. Per germline, CDR1 MNHNS and CDR2 SASEGT. The CDR3 is made up of 15 amino acids. J lost 9 bases, V lost 2 bases, and 10 bases had no gene match.

The chain has TRBV7-2 and TRBJ1-2; 7 positions agree with TRBD1. Germline V gene lookup returns CDR1 SGHTA and CDR2 FQGNSA. This CDR3 has 17 amino acids. The junction had 11 bases not matched to a gene; V was cut back by 3 bases and J by 1 base. The DNA of the CDR3 is TGTGCCAGCAGCTTGGATACCGGGACAGAGCTTAACTATGGCTACACCTTC. Translation: CASSLDTGTELNYGYTF. Full variable domain (rest looked up from reference TRBV7-2 and TRBJ1-2): GAGVSQSPSNKVTEKGKDVELRCDPISGHTALYWYRQSLGQGLEFLIYFQGNSAPDKSGLPSDRFSAERTGGSVSTLTIQRTQQEDSAVYLCASSLDTGTELNYGYTFGSGTRLTVV.

This chain links TRBV12-3 or TRBV12-4 with TRBJ1-1; tentative D call: TRBD1 (6 bases). V was cut by 3 bases and J by 14 bases, with 13 bases left in between. The CDR3 is made up of 11 amino acids. CDR3 sequence: CASSFGQGRFF. Written as DNA, the CDR3 is TGTGCCAGCAGTTTTGGCCAGGGGAGATTCTTT.

The CDR3 here is CASRSVNTEAFF. The CDR3 region has the DNA TGTGCCAGCAGATCTGTAAACACTGAAGCTTTCTTT. The chain links TRBV25-1 to TRBJ1-1; no clear D gene. V lost 6 bases to trimming and J lost 2 bases, with 7 bases between them. Germline values: CDR1 MGHDK, CDR2 SYGVNS. The CDR3 is made up of 12 amino acids.

Only a few counts were recorded for this clone. This chain joins TRBV24-1 and TRBJ2-3, with 11 positions matching TRBD1. Trimming took 2 bases from V and 7 from J; bases not matched to a gene: 10. The CDR3 is made up of 17 amino acids. Germline V gives CDR1 KGHDR, CDR2 SFDVKD. Written as DNA, the CDR3 is TGTGCCACCAGTGATTCCTCGCCTGGACAGGGGGCTTATACGCAGTATTTT. This encodes CATSDSSPGQGAYTQYF.

V and J are TRBV28 and TRBJ1-1, with TRBD1 as a possible D gene (6 bases). The CDR3 spans 11 residues. The V gene's germline CDR1 is MDHEN and CDR2 SYDVKM. Trimming removed 6 bases from V and 8 bases from J, with 10 bases in between. As DNA, the CDR3 is TGTGCCAGCAGCCAAGACAGGGAAGCTTTCTTT. Amino acids: CASSQDREAFF.

This clone was found a few times. The chain couples TRBV11-2 to TRBJ2-7; D is perhaps TRBD2 (5 bases). This CDR3 comprises 15 residues. Germline CDR1 reads SGHAT; CDR2 reads FQNNGV. Trimming left V 0 bases short and J 3 bases short, with 12 bases between. This CDR3 reads CASSLDWAGHYEQYF. CDR3 sequence (DNA): TGTGCCAGCAGCTTAGATTGGGCGGGCCACTACGAGCAGTACTTC.

Regarding this clone: Other DNA sequences of this sample code for an identical CDR3. The chain is built from TRBV5-4 and TRBJ2-5; maybe TRBD1 (6 bases). Trimming shortened V by 0 bases and J by 2 bases, and 8 bases separated the two germline ends. This CDR3 has 14 amino acids. Germline CDR1 is SGHNT and CDR2 is YYREEE (reference sequence). CDR3: CASSLAGAQETQYF. For the CDR3, the DNA is TGTGCCAGCAGCTTGGCAGGGGCGCAAGAGACCCAGTACTTC.

The chain links TRBV3-1 (or the pseudogene TRBV3-2) to TRBJ2-5; D is perhaps TRBD1 (6 bases). Germline V gene sequence: CDR1 LGHDT, CDR2 YNNKEL (reference sequence). V dropped 0 bases and J dropped 1 base, with 12 bases sitting between them. The CDR3 contains 16 residues. This CDR3 is CASSQDQTGTQETQYF. DNA for the CDR3: TGTGCCAGCAGCCAAGATCAAACAGGGACCCAAGAGACCCAGTACTTC.

The chain has TRBV28 and TRBJ2-5, with TRBD1 matching over 7 bases. Germline CDR1 and CDR2: MDHEN and SYDVKM. This CDR3 region has 18 residues. V was pared by 2 bases and J by 1 base, with 13 bases of the junction left unmatched. The CDR3 loop reads CASSLTRGRAGPQETQYF. Here the CDR3 DNA reads TGTGCCAGCAGTTTAACGAGGGGGCGAGCAGGACCCCAAGAGACCCAGTACTTC.

This chain connects TRBV6-1 to TRBJ1-4, with no clear D. This CDR3 has 14 amino acids. The germline V gene has CDR1 MNHNS and CDR2 SASEGT. V was pared by 1 base and J by 7 bases, with 10 bases between. The CDR3 nucleotides read TGTGCCAGCAGTGAAGACAGAAGTTTTGAAAAACTGTTTTTT. It encodes CASSEDRSFEKLFF.

The chain carries TRBV5-1 and TRBJ1-1, with D uncertain. This CDR3 has 12 amino acids. Germline CDR1 SGHRS, CDR2 YFSETQ. V was cut by 4 bases and J by 4 bases, with 8 bases left in between. The CDR3: CASSTKGTEAFF. Written as DNA, the CDR3 is TGCGCCAGCAGCACTAAAGGCACTGAAGCTTTCTTT.

The chain links TRBV6-5 to TRBJ1-5; TRBD1 aligns across 9 bases. V was clipped by 6 bases and J by 4 bases; unmatched bases: 7. Germline V gives CDR1 MNHEY, CDR2 SVGAGI. The CDR3 is 15 residues long. The DNA of the CDR3 is TGTGCCAGCAGCCGGGACAGGGTGGGTAATCAGCCCCAGCATTTT. It specifies CASSRDRVGNQPQHF.

The chain combines TRBV19 with TRBJ1-2; possibly TRBD1 for D (5 bases). The CDR3 is made up of 14 amino acids. V shed 0 bases and J shed 4 bases, with 9 bases lying between them. The V gene's germline CDR1 is LNHDA and CDR2 SQIVND (reference sequence). This chain's CDR3 is CASSIDRDFYGYTF. DNA of the CDR3: TGTGCCAGTAGTATAGACAGGGACTTCTATGGCTACACCTTC. Full variable domain (remainder filled in from reference TRBV19 and TRBJ1-2): DGGITQSPKYLFRKEGQNVTLSCEQNLNHDAMYWYRQDPGQGLRLIYYSQIVNDFQKGDIAEGYSVSREKKESFPLTVTSAQKNPTAFYLCASSIDRDFYGYTFGSGTRLTVV.

The genes are TRBV6-5 and TRBJ1-5; perhaps TRBD1 as D (5 bases). The CDR3 spans 11 residues. Trimming stripped 2 bases from V and 11 bases from J, with 7 bases between. Germline CDR1 MNHEY, CDR2 SVGAGI. CDR3 in DNA: TGTGCCAGCAGTTACGAAGGGGCCCAGCATTTT. This sequence encodes CASSYEGAQHF.